A selection of T cell receptor beta chains follows, all from one sample in a study of blood T cell repertoires in COVID-19. Libraries were prepared by immunoSEQ multiplex PCR; TCRdb keeps only in-frame clonotypes and omits some of them. The repertoire holds 140,000 to 150,000 clones, with about 90% as singletons. The specimen sequenced was peripheral blood. The receptors here all came from a man aged 55 to 69 with active or convalescent COVID-19. The CDR3 runs from the conserved cysteine through the conserved F or W. A D gene is named only where the DNA matches it firmly. Size is omitted from some rows. Given values are once, few, many or a class for expanded clones.

TRBV7-2	15	TRBJ1-1	.	TRBD1	CASSETGTRNTEAFF	TGTGCCAGCAGCGAGACAGGGACCCGGAACACTGAAGCTTTCTTT
TRBV6-5	11	TRBJ1-1	.	.	CAAGTGAEAFF	TGTGCCGCAGGAACAGGCGCTGAAGCTTTCTTT
TRBV4-2	16	TRBJ2-2	.	TRBD1	CASSRNLRDSTGELFF	TGTGCCAGCAGCCGCAATTTAAGGGACAGCACCGGGGAGCTGTTTTTT
TRBV29-1	15	TRBJ2-3	.	.	CSVRRGSASTDTQYF	TGCAGCGTACGTAGGGGGAGTGCTAGCACAGATACGCAGTATTTT
TRBV6-5	15	TRBJ1-2	.	.	CASSHRTVLSYGYTF	TGTGCCAGCAGTCACCGGACAGTCCTCTCATATGGCTACACCTTC
TRBV9	15	TRBJ2-2	.	.	CASSVDSGIPGELFF	TGTGCCAGCAGCGTAGATTCGGGGATCCCCGGGGAGCTGTTTTTT
TRBV25-1	14	TRBJ1-2	.	TRBD1	CASSDPGQGRGYTF	TGTGCCAGCAGTGATCCAGGACAGGGGCGAGGCTACACCTTC
TRBV30	16	TRBJ1-3	.	.	CAWSAMIGFSGNTIYF	TGTGCCTGGAGTGCCATGATCGGGTTCTCTGGAAACACCATATATTTT
TRBV3-1/TRBV3-2	13	TRBJ1-1	.	.	CASSLRLNTEAFF	TGTGCCAGCAGTCTCCGGTTGAACACTGAAGCTTTCTTT
TRBV7-8	13	TRBJ1-1	once	.	CASSLGGDTEAFF	TGTGCCAGCAGCTTAGGCGGTGACACTGAAGCTTTCTTT
TRBV6-1	15	TRBJ2-1	.	TRBD2	CASSDEAGGPDEQFF	TGTGCCAGCAGTGACGAAGCGGGAGGGCCGGATGAGCAGTTCTTC
TRBV6-6	17	TRBJ2-3	.	TRBD2	CASSPRSGSPRENTQYF	TGTGCCAGCAGTCCCAGAAGCGGGAGCCCTCGGGAAAATACGCAGTATTTT
TRBV11-2	14	TRBJ1-1	.	TRBD1	CASSLDRGSTEAFF	TGTGCCAGCAGCTTAGACAGGGGGAGCACTGAAGCTTTCTTT
TRBV6-5	14	TRBJ2-1	.	TRBD1	CASIPGTVNNEQFF	TGTGCCAGCATTCCCGGGACAGTAAACAATGAGCAGTTCTTC
TRBV9	13	TRBJ1-1	.	.	CASSVRGNTEAFF	TGTGCCAGCAGCGTCCGGGGGAACACTGAAGCTTTCTTT
TRBV29-1	17	TRBJ2-7	.	.	CSVEGPLLDGVSYEQYF	TGCAGCGTTGAAGGCCCTTTACTAGACGGGGTATCCTACGAGCAGTACTTC
TRBV10-3	16	TRBJ2-3	.	TRBD1	CAISEGGTGAADTQYF	TGTGCCATCAGTGAGGGGGGGACAGGGGCTGCAGATACGCAGTATTTT
TRBV14	14	TRBJ2-7	.	TRBD1	CASSQVQGGAEQYF	TGTGCCAGCAGCCAAGTACAAGGGGGCGCCGAGCAGTACTTC
TRBV19	14	TRBJ2-7	.	TRBD1	CASSRQGNSYEQYF	TGTGCCAGTAGTCGACAGGGTAACTCCTACGAGCAGTACTTC
TRBV28	14	TRBJ1-5	.	.	CASTQSGTTQPQHF	TGTGCCAGCACCCAATCCGGGACAACTCAGCCCCAGCATTTT
TRBV19	11	TRBJ1-4	.	.	CASTRGEKLFF	TGTGCCAGTACCAGAGGGGAAAAACTGTTTTTT
TRBV24-1	13	TRBJ1-5	.	TRBD1	CATAGQGNQPQHF	TGTGCCACCGCCGGACAGGGGAATCAGCCCCAGCATTTT
TRBV19	15	TRBJ2-2	.	.	CASSARTYGTGELFF	TGTGCCAGTAGTGCTAGGACATATGGGACCGGGGAGCTGTTTTTT
TRBV7-9	16	TRBJ1-5	.	TRBD1	CASSSGGQANNQPQHF	TGTGCCAGCAGCTCTGGAGGACAGGCTAACAATCAGCCCCAGCATTTT
TRBV5-6	16	TRBJ1-4	.	TRBD1	CASSFTTGATNEKLFF	TGTGCCAGCAGCTTCACCACAGGGGCAACTAATGAAAAACTGTTTTTT
TRBV18	17	TRBJ2-1	.	TRBD2	CASSPRRTSGSGNEQFF	TGTGCCAGCTCACCACGGAGGACTAGCGGGAGTGGAAATGAGCAGTTCTTC
TRBV7-9	17	TRBJ1-6	.	TRBD1	CASSTSPDRGHGSPLHF	TGTGCCAGCAGCACCTCCCCAGACAGGGGGCATGGTTCACCCCTCCACTTT
TRBV9	16	TRBJ2-1	.	TRBD2	CASSSNEPGLANEQFF	TGTGCCAGCAGCTCCAACGAACCCGGACTAGCAAATGAGCAGTTCTTC
TRBV6-5	15	TRBJ1-5	few	.	CASGPSGGRNQPQHF	TGTGCCAGCGGCCCATCCGGGGGTCGCAATCAGCCCCAGCATTTT
TRBV4-2	15	TRBJ2-1	few	.	CASSQASLSYNEQFF	TGTGCCAGCAGCCAAGCGTCACTTTCCTACAATGAGCAGTTCTTC
TRBV9	17	TRBJ2-1	.	TRBD2	CASSVTGGQLSYNEQFF	TGTGCCAGCAGCGTAACGGGAGGGCAACTCTCCTACAATGAGCAGTTCTTC
TRBV25-1	13	TRBJ1-1	once	TRBD1	CASSARGQSEAFF	TGTGCCAGCAGTGCGAGGGGGCAGTCTGAAGCTTTCTTT
TRBV6-1	14	TRBJ2-7	once	.	CASSEYGSGYEQYF	TGTGCCAGCAGTGAATACGGGAGCGGCTACGAGCAGTACTTC
TRBV28	16	TRBJ2-2	.	TRBD1	CASSPTGSRLTGELFF	TGTGCCAGCAGTCCGACAGGGTCACGCCTCACCGGGGAGCTGTTTTTT
TRBV7-2	16	TRBJ1-5	.	.	CASSLSTRGSNQPQHF	TGTGCCAGCAGCTTATCGACAAGGGGGAGCAATCAGCCCCAGCATTTT
TRBV4-2	18	TRBJ1-2	.	TRBD1	CASSQETDRGGVRYGYTF	TGTGCCAGCAGCCAAGAGACGGACAGGGGGGGTGTAAGGTATGGCTACACCTTC
TRBV5-1	18	TRBJ1-1	.	TRBD1	CASSSTGTGGARDTEAFF	TGCGCCAGCAGCTCAACCGGGACAGGGGGCGCTCGGGACACTGAAGCTTTCTTT
TRBV19	15	TRBJ2-2	once	TRBD1	CASSKDRVRTGELFF	TGTGCCAGTAGTAAGGACAGGGTCAGGACCGGGGAGCTGTTTTTT
TRBV14	14	TRBJ1-2	.	.	CASSQERGFYGYTF	TGTGCCAGCAGCCAAGAGCGGGGGTTCTATGGCTACACCTTC
TRBV19	19	TRBJ2-1	.	TRBD2	CASRDGGSRRSGRLNEQFF	TGTGCCAGTAGGGACGGGGGGTCGAGGAGGAGCGGGAGATTAAATGAGCAGTTCTTC
TRBV4-1	15	TRBJ2-5	once	.	CASSPTQGIGETQYF	TGCGCCAGCAGCCCAACCCAGGGTATCGGCGAGACCCAGTACTTC
TRBV4-1	14	TRBJ2-7	once	TRBD1	CASSQATGGGEQYF	TGCGCCAGCAGCCAGGCAACAGGGGGTGGAGAGCAGTACTTC
TRBV11-2	17	TRBJ1-2	.	.	CASSQYIKQGFGYGYTF	TGTGCCAGCAGCCAATACATTAAACAGGGTTTCGGCTATGGCTACACCTTC
TRBV5-4	15	TRBJ2-4	.	TRBD1	CASSLMDRDKNIQYF	TGTGCCAGCAGCTTGATGGACAGGGACAAAAACATTCAGTACTTC
TRBV28	15	TRBJ1-2	.	.	CASSSPPSGNYGYTF	TGTGCCAGCAGTTCACCTCCCTCGGGGAACTATGGCTACACCTTC
TRBV7-3	15	TRBJ2-3	once	.	CASSPGGRNTDTQYF	TGTGCCAGCAGCCCGGGGGGCCGAAACACAGATACGCAGTATTTT
TRBV6-2/TRBV6-3	15	TRBJ2-5	.	.	CASSYKAVLQETQYF	TGTGCCAGCAGTTACAAGGCGGTACTTCAAGAGACCCAGTACTTC
TRBV7-2	15	TRBJ1-6	few	TRBD1	CASSDPGQSTTPLHF	TGTGCCAGCAGCGATCCGGGACAGAGTACCACACCCCTCCACTTT
TRBV7-9	14	TRBJ2-7	.	TRBD1	CASSLGDRADEQYF	TGTGCCAGCAGCTTAGGGGACAGGGCTGACGAGCAGTACTTC
TRBV28	15	TRBJ1-6	.	TRBD1	CASSPTGGLNSPLHF	TGTGCCAGCAGTCCGACAGGGGGCCTAAATTCACCCCTCCACTTT
TRBV19	14	TRBJ2-7	.	.	CASSDLGTIYEQYF	TGTGCCAGTAGCGACCTCGGGACAATCTACGAGCAGTACTTC